The 6 T cell receptor beta chains in this list originate from one sample, sequenced in a study of blood T cell repertoires in COVID-19. The method was immunoSEQ multiplex PCR; TCRdb's version includes in-frame clones alone and lacks a portion of them. The sample records about 220,000 clones, 86% being singletons. The sample was PBMCs or T cells enriched from blood (not recorded which). Receptors were obtained from a woman aged 40 to 50 with acute COVID-19.

The rearrangement links TRBV29-1 to TRBJ1-2; possible D gene TRBD1, 5 bases. Trimming took off 5 bases at V and 1 base at J, with 8 bases between the two ends. The CDR3 is 12 amino acids. From germline, CDR1 is SQVTM and CDR2 ANQGSEA. The CDR3 here is CSVLTVNYGYTF. The DNA of the CDR3 is TGCAGCGTTCTGACAGTTAACTATGGCTACACCTTC.

This chain connects TRBV27 to TRBJ1-5, with D unresolved. The V gene lost 3 bases and the J gene lost 2 bases, with 14 bases spanning the gap. Germline assignment: CDR1 MNHEY and CDR2 SMNVEV (reference sequence). This CDR3 is built from 16 residues. The DNA of the CDR3 is TGTGCCAGCAGTTTTCGGTATGGGCAGGGCAATCAGCCCCAGCATTTT. Translated: CASSFRYGQGNQPQHF.

The chain employs TRBV27 and TRBJ1-1; TRBD1 matches at 10 bases. Germline V gene data show CDR1 as MNHEY and CDR2 as SMNVEV (reference sequence). The CDR3 has 14 amino acids. V shed 6 bases, J shed 4 bases, and the junction held 5 bases outside the gene matches. The CDR3 DNA follows: TGTGCCAGCAGGGAGACAGGGGGCCTCACTGAAGCTTTCTTT. It codes for CASRETGGLTEAFF.

The chain joins TRBV19 to TRBJ1-2; 11 bases are a match to TRBD1. The germline V gene encodes CDR1 LNHDA and CDR2 SQIVND (reference sequence). The CDR3 contains 17 residues. V shed 5 bases and J 2 bases; nucleotides not matched to a gene: 10. CDR3 loop: CASSLRGQGARNYGYTF. Written as DNA, the CDR3 is TGTGCCAGTAGTCTTCGCGGACAGGGGGCGCGGAACTATGGCTACACCTTC.

This clone was detected a few times. The CDR3 nucleotides read TGTGCCAGCAGTTCGCAGGGGGCGGGCAATCAGCCCCAGCATTTT. It translates to CASSSQGAGNQPQHF. This chain links TRBV2 with TRBJ1-5, with TRBD1 matching 8 bases. Germline lookup yields CDR1 SNHLY and CDR2 FYNNEI. V was clipped by 5 bases and J by 2 bases; unmatched bases: 5. This CDR3 spans 15 amino acids.

The chain employs TRBV9 and TRBJ2-1; D gene uncertain. Deletions cut 2 bases from V and 4 bases from J, with 7 bases between. Germline CDR1 SGDLS, CDR2 YYNGEE. CDR3 size: 13 residues. CDR3 DNA: TGTGCCAGCAGCGTGGAGCCTTACAATGAGCAGTTCTTC. Protein: CASSVEPYNEQFF.